One sample yielded the 27 T cell receptor beta chains listed below, sequenced in a study of blood T cell repertoires in COVID-19. Method: immunoSEQ multiplex PCR; TCRdb's copy keeps in-frame clones and lacks some. This table has about 120,000 clones, roughly four fifths appearing once. The sample taken for sequencing was peripheral blood. These receptors were obtained from a man aged 70 or older with acute or convalescent COVID-19.

This chain links TRBV7-8 with TRBJ1-5; possibly TRBD1 for D (5 bases). The length of the CDR3 is 14 residues. V was shortened by 4 bases and J by 0 bases, with 7 bases between the two germline ends. The germline V gene encodes CDR1 SGHVS and CDR2 FQNEAQ. The CDR3 loop reads CASSSDNSNQPQHF. The CDR3 region has the DNA TGTGCCAGCAGCTCGGACAATAGCAATCAGCCCCAGCATTTT.

This clone was observed a handful of times. V gene TRBV2 combines with J gene TRBJ2-7; D unresolved. The V gene's germline CDR1 is SNHLY and CDR2 FYNNEI. The CDR3 contains 12 residues. Trimming took 7 bases from V and 2 from J, leaving 9 bases between them. The CDR3 loop reads CASTTLTYEQYF. For the CDR3, the DNA is TGTGCCAGCACGACACTTACCTACGAGCAGTACTTC.

The chain couples TRBV28 to TRBJ2-1, with 8 positions matching TRBD2. CDR3 length: 18 amino acids. The trim removed 6 bases at V and 7 bases at J, leaving 20 bases unmatched. In germline, CDR1 is MDHEN, CDR2 SYDVKM. CDR3 protein: CASSEFRNKAGDRNEQFF. The CDR3, as DNA: TGTGCCAGCAGCGAATTTCGGAACAAAGCGGGAGATAGGAATGAGCAGTTCTTC.

The genes are TRBV9 and TRBJ1-5, with 7 bases that match TRBD1. Germline trimming cut 2 bases from V and 5 bases from J; bases unmatched to any gene: 4. The CDR3 has 14 amino acids. Germline CDR1 and CDR2: SGDLS and YYNGEE. CDR3 region: CASSVGQPDQPQHF. The CDR3 DNA reads as TGTGCCAGCAGCGTGGGACAGCCAGATCAGCCCCAGCATTTT.

The J gene is TRBJ2-1, the V gene TRBV15; maybe TRBD2 (6 bases). The CDR3 runs to 15 residues. V gave up 0 bases and J gave up 4 bases, with 10 bases separating them. Germline-derived CDR1 and CDR2 are LNHNV and YYDKDF (reference sequence). The CDR3 reads CATSRDRAGYNEQFF. DNA of the CDR3: TGTGCCACCAGCAGAGACAGGGCGGGATACAATGAGCAGTTCTTC. Full variable domain (outside the CDR3, taken from reference TRBV15 and TRBJ2-1): DAMVIQNPRYQVTQFGKPVTLSCSQTLNHNVMYWYQQKSSQAPKLLFHYYDKDFNNEADTPDNFQSRRPNTSFCFLDIRSPGLGDTAMYLCATSRDRAGYNEQFFGPGTRLTVL.

This clone was recorded once. The chain combines TRBV14 with TRBJ2-1; 11 bases map to TRBD2. Germline loops: CDR1 SGHDN, CDR2 FVKESK. V trimming: 1 base; J trimming: 8 bases; junction bases outside the gene matches: 4. There are 15 residues in the CDR3. CDR3 sequence: CASSQGSGGVYEQFF. The CDR3 DNA is TGTGCCAGCAGCCAAGGTAGCGGGGGGGTTTATGAGCAGTTCTTC.

This chain joins TRBV5-1 and TRBJ1-2, with unresolved D. This CDR3 is 12 amino acids long. Germline CDR1 is SGHRS and CDR2 is YFSETQ. With 0 bases removed from V and 7 bases from J, the gap between germline ends came to 7 bases. The CDR3: CASSLGGSGYTF. The CDR3 DNA reads TGCGCCAGCAGCTTGGGAGGGTCTGGCTACACCTTC.

In this sample, this clone turned up a few times. The CDR3 DNA sequence: TGCAGTGCTAGTAGCGGGAGGTCCTACGAGCAGTACTTC. Residues: CSASSGRSYEQYF. This chain connects TRBV20-1 to TRBJ2-7; TRBD2 matches 10 bases. Germline trimming cut 3 bases from V and 1 base from J; bases unmatched to any gene: 0. CDR1 and CDR2 from the germline V gene are DFQATT and SNEGSKA (reference sequence). The CDR3 runs 13 residues.

The chain recombines TRBV5-1 with TRBJ1-3; 7 bases align to TRBD1. The V gene's germline CDR1 is SGHRS and CDR2 YFSETQ. This CDR3 has 15 residues. V gave up 6 bases and J gave up 0 bases; unmatched junction bases: 6. The CDR3 region is CASTSDRASGNTIYF. The CDR3 DNA reads as TGCGCCAGCACCTCAGACAGGGCCTCTGGAAACACCATATATTTT.

The chain uses TRBV5-1 and TRBJ1-3, with 9 bases lining up with TRBD1. CDR1 and CDR2 (germline): SGHRS, YFSETQ. Trimming at V came to 0 bases and at J to 6 bases, leaving 4 bases not matched to a gene. The CDR3 covers 15 residues. The CDR3: CASSLGTGVKNTIYF. The CDR3 nucleotides are TGCGCCAGCAGCTTGGGGACAGGGGTTAAAAACACCATATATTTT.

In nucleotides, the CDR3 is TGTGCCAGCAGCTTGGCCACAGGGAGTCGTAGTTTTCAGCCCCAGCATTTT. This translates into CASSLATGSRSFQPQHF. This chain links TRBV5-8 with TRBJ1-5; D may be TRBD1 (6 bases). This CDR3 spans 17 amino acids. CDR1 is SGHTS and CDR2 is YDEGEE in the germline V gene. V was shortened by 0 bases and J by 6 bases, with 19 bases between the two germline ends.

V usage is TRBV18 and J usage is TRBJ2-5; 8 bases agree with TRBD1. The junction had 8 bases not matched to a gene; V was cut back by 6 bases and J by 5 bases. Germline CDR1 reads KGHSH; CDR2 reads LQKENI. This CDR3 is built from 14 residues. As DNA, the CDR3 is TGTGCCAGCTCCCGCGACAGGGGACGGGAGACCCAGTACTTC. It codes for CASSRDRGRETQYF.

The chain links TRBV6-5 to TRBJ2-7; 9 bases fit TRBD1. The CDR3 consists of 15 residues. The V gene end was trimmed by 2 bases and the J gene end by 5 bases; junction bases not matched to a gene: 7. Germline V lookup: CDR1 MNHEY, CDR2 SVGAGI. The CDR3 reads CASSYADRGDNEQYF. CDR3 bases: TGTGCCAGCAGTTACGCGGACAGGGGAGACAACGAGCAGTACTTC.

This sequence joins TRBV5-1 and TRBJ1-1; tentative D call: TRBD1 (5 bases). CDR3 length equals 13 residues. Germline CDR1 reads SGHRS; CDR2 reads YFSETQ. The germline V and J ends were trimmed by 8 bases and 2 bases, with 13 bases remaining between them. The CDR3, as DNA: TGCGCCAGTAAGGAACAGGTCAACACTGAAGCTTTCTTT. Protein: CASKEQVNTEAFF.

The chain has TRBV18 and TRBJ1-1, with D maybe TRBD1 (6 bases). This CDR3 is 14 amino acids long. CDR1 and CDR2 (germline): KGHSH, LQKENI. V gave up 3 bases and J gave up 7 bases, with 15 bases separating them. The CDR3 nucleotides are TGTGCCAGCTCACCGAACGGAGGACAGAGTGAAGCTTTCTTT. This gives the protein CASSPNGGQSEAFF.

This clone was counted between two and nine times. The chain has TRBV7-5 and TRBJ1-6; TRBD1 is the table's D call and was not checked against the DNA. TRBV7-5 is a pseudogene locus. The CDR3 consists of 16 residues. DNA of the CDR3: TGTGCCAGAAGCTCCCAAGACAGACCCTATAATTCACCCCTCCACTTT. Encoded protein: CARSSQDRPYNSPLHF.

As for this clone: Other DNA sequences of this sample code for an identical CDR3. The rearrangement links TRBV5-4 to TRBJ2-4, with D possibly TRBD2 on 5 matching bases. V was clipped by 0 bases and J by 1 base, with 5 bases between them. Germline CDR1 is SGHNT and CDR2 is YYREEE (reference sequence). This CDR3 comprises 14 residues. CDR3 loop: CASSLAGAKNIQYF. The CDR3 coding sequence is TGTGCCAGCAGCTTGGCGGGGGCCAAAAACATTCAGTACTTC.

This clone was observed a single time. The chain joins TRBV9 to TRBJ2-1; D remains ambiguous. Germline loops: CDR1 SGDLS, CDR2 YYNGEE. The V and J ends lost 4 bases and 9 bases respectively, with 14 bases between them. This CDR3 has 13 amino acids. The CDR3 loop is CASSPLLSGEQFF. The CDR3, as DNA: TGTGCCAGCAGCCCACTTCTATCAGGTGAGCAGTTCTTC.

The rearrangement uses TRBV6-5 and TRBJ2-7; 12 nucleotides match TRBD2. This CDR3 region has 15 residues. The V gene's germline CDR1 is MNHEY and CDR2 SVGAGI. Trimming removed 7 bases from V and 1 base from J; junction bases left unmatched: 5. The CDR3 DNA sequence: TGTGCCAGCAAACCCGGACTAGCGGGATCCTACGAGCAGTACTTC. It specifies CASKPGLAGSYEQYF.

The rearrangement uses TRBV2 and TRBJ2-2, with D perhaps matching TRBD2 (6 bases). The CDR3 sequence is 12 residues long. Germline CDR1 is SNHLY and CDR2 is FYNNEI. The V gene lost 10 bases and the J gene lost 1 base, with 7 bases spanning the gap. CDR3 in DNA: TGTGCCACCGGGGGGAACACCGGGGAGCTGTTTTTT. This codes for CATGGNTGELFF. The variable domain in full, completed from reference TRBV2 and TRBJ2-2, reads EPEVTQTPSHQVTQMGQEVILRCVPISNHLYFYWYRQILGQKVEFLVSFYNNEISEKSEIFDDQFSVERPDGSNFTLKIRSTKLEDSAMYFCATGGNTGELFFGEGSRLTVL.

The genes are TRBV7-5 and TRBJ1-5; the table's TRBD1 call for D was not verified on the DNA. TRBV7-5 is a recognized pseudogene. CDR3 length: 14 residues. CDR3 region: CARSLTGMDQPQHF. The CDR3 DNA is TGTGCCAGAAGCTTAACAGGGATGGATCAGCCCCAGCATTTT.

This clone was seen only once. The genes are TRBV5-6 and TRBJ2-1; D is undetermined. Germline V gene lookup returns CDR1 SGHDT and CDR2 YYEEEE. V gave up 9 bases and J gave up 5 bases, with 9 bases separating them. CDR3 length equals 11 residues. The CDR3 DNA is TGTGCCACTCAGAATAACAATGAGCAGTTCTTC. The encoded protein is CATQNNNEQFF.

The rearrangement uses TRBV5-1 and TRBJ2-7; the D gene is possibly TRBD1 (6 bases). V lost 2 bases and J 0 bases, leaving 9 bases between the germline ends. From germline, CDR1 is SGHRS and CDR2 YFSETQ. The CDR3 has 14 residues. DNA for the CDR3: TGCGCCAGCAGCTTAGGCAGGGGCTCCTACGAGCAGTACTTC. Its translation is CASSLGRGSYEQYF.

The chain uses TRBV28 and TRBJ1-2; possible D gene TRBD1, 6 bases. Between the trimmed V and J ends, which lost 1 base and 7 bases, there was a span of 13 bases. From germline, CDR1 is MDHEN and CDR2 SYDVKM. This CDR3 comprises 14 residues. DNA for the CDR3: TGTGCCAGCAGTTTATCTAACAGGGCGGGTGGCTACACCTTC. It encodes CASSLSNRAGGYTF.

J is TRBJ1-2 and V is TRBV28; tentative D call: TRBD1 (6 bases). Trimming removed 9 bases from V and 4 bases from J, with 12 bases in between. The CDR3 totals 12 residues. The germline gives CDR1 MDHEN, CDR2 SYDVKM. CDR3: CASSQGTYGYTF. The DNA for the CDR3 is TGTGCCAGTAGCCAGGGGACCTATGGCTACACCTTC.

This chain uses TRBV19 with TRBJ1-1; no firm D call. The ends were cut back, 5 bases at V and 3 bases at J, with 13 bases in the middle. Germline loops: CDR1 LNHDA, CDR2 SQIVND (reference sequence). This CDR3 has 14 residues. The CDR3 protein is CASSQGLIYTEAFF. Written as DNA, the CDR3 is TGTGCCAGTAGTCAAGGACTGATATACACTGAAGCTTTCTTT.

The chain combines TRBV2 with TRBJ2-5, with 9 bases matching TRBD1. With V trimmed by 6 bases and J by 5 bases, 10 bases remained unmatched. Per germline, CDR1 SNHLY and CDR2 FYNNEI. The length of the CDR3 is 15 residues. The CDR3 here is CASRGRTGDLETQYF. The CDR3, as DNA: TGTGCCAGCAGGGGGAGGACAGGGGACTTGGAGACCCAGTACTTC.